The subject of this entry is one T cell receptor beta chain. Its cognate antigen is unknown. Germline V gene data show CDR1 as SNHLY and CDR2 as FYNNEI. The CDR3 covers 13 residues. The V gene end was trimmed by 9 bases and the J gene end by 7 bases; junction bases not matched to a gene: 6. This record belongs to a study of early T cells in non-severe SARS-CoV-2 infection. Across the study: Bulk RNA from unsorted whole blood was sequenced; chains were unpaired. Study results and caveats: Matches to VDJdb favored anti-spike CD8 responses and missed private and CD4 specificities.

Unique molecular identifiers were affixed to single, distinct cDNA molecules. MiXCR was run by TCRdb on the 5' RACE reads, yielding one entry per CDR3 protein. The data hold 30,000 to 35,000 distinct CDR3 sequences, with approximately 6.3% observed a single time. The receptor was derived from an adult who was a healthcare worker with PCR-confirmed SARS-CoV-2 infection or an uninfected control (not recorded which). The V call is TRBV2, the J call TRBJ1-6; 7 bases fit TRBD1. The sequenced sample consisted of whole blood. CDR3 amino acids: CARAGTENSPLHF. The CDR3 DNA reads TGTGCCAGAGCCGGGACAGAGAATTCACCCCTCCACTTT.